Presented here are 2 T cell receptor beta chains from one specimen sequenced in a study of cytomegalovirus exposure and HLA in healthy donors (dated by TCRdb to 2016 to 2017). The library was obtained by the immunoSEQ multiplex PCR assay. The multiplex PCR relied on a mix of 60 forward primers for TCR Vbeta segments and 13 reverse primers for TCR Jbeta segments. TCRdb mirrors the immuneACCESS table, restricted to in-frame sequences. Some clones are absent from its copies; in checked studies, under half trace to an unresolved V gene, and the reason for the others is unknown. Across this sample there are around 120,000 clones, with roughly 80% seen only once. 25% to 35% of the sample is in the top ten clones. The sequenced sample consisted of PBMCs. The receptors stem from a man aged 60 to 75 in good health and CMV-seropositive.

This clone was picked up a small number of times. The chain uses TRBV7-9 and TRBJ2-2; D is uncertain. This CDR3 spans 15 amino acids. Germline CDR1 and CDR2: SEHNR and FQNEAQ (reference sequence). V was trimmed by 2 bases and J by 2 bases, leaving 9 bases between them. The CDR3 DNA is TGTGCCAGCAGCTTATTCGAGGTTAACACCGGGGAGCTGTTTTTT. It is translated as CASSLFEVNTGELFF.

The CDR3 nucleotides are TGTGCCAGCAGTTTATTATTTTCTTCTCTCGTACGGCAGGGGGCAGGGGCTAACTATGGCTACACCTTC. Translation: CASSLLFSSLVRQGAGANYGYTF. The chain uses TRBV28 and TRBJ1-2; 8 nucleotides align to TRBD1. CDR1 is MDHEN, CDR2 SYDVKM, per germline. V shed 1 base and J 0 bases; nucleotides not matched to a gene: 25. This CDR3 is 23 amino acids long.